This T cell receptor beta chain was documented in a study of CD8 T cells in ankylosing spondylitis. Study observations and caveats: A TCR beta motif of fewer than 10 highly homologous variants seemed to mark ankylosing spondylitis blood. Certain motif variants had earlier been reported in reactive arthritis synovial fluid and blood. Disease-linked clones reportedly showed significant enrichment in matched ankylosing spondylitis synovial fluid.

Unmatched junction bases numbered 7, after V lost 6 bases and J lost 1 base. This CDR3 spans 16 amino acids. This clonotype has at least ten counts. The antigen remains unidentified. Making the TCR beta libraries involved quantitative 5'-RACE with molecular barcodes. TCRdb re-analysed the 5' RACE reads in MiXCR, keeping a single row per CDR3 protein. This sample has under 150,000 distinct CDR3 sequences, with approximately 9.7% found just once. The sample comprised blood, either unsorted or a sorted T cell fraction (not recorded which). V gene TRBV12-3 or TRBV12-4 combines with J gene TRBJ2-3, with 10 bases identical to TRBD2. The TCR comes from a male donor with ankylosing spondylitis or in good health (not recorded which). The CDR3 protein is CASRIAGGPRTDTQYF. DNA of the CDR3: TGTGCCAGCAGGATAGCGGGAGGACCGCGCACAGATACGCAGTATTTT.